This T cell receptor (beta chain) was captured in a study of T cells expressing NK-cell markers. Study at large: According to the study, TCR beta repertoires originated from sorted CD3+CD56+NKG2C+, CD3+CD56+NKG2C- and CD3+CD56-NKG2C+ T cells. HCMV seropositivity characterized seven of the eight sequenced donors, and seronegativity one.

Study-wide points: The study did not resolve the HCMV specificity of expanded NKG2C+ T cell clones.

Synthesis of TCR beta cDNA relied on 5'RACE template switching carrying UMIs. Reanalyzing the 5' RACE reads, TCRdb keeps one entry per CDR3 protein, without DNA. This sample carries 400,000 to 450,000 distinct CDR3 sequences, with roughly 7.2% going to the ten biggest clones. As to this clonotype: The antigen remains undetermined.

Germline V gives CDR1 MNHEY, CDR2 SVGEGT. This CDR3 comprises 13 residues. The sequenced material came from blood T cells: a sorted CD56 or NKG2C T cell subset, CD4+ or CD8+ T cells, or bulk PBMC T cells (not recorded which). The TCR was taken from a woman aged 18 to 69 in good health. The rearrangement uses TRBV6-2 or TRBV6-3 and TRBJ1-1. The CDR3 loop is CASIRKSNTEAFF.